A selection of T cell receptor beta chains follows, all from one sample in a study of CD8 T cells in Susac syndrome. TCRdb reprocessed the immunoSEQ multiplex PCR reads via MiXCR and lists one record per CDR3 protein. Counted here are about 180,000 distinct CDR3 sequences, roughly 92% occurring once; the ten biggest clones make up roughly 0.11%. Sequencing was done on a sample of CD4+ T cells from PBMCs. These receptors were taken from a human donor with Susac syndrome. CDR3s include the opening cysteine and the closing phenylalanine or tryptophan. Each record gives: V gene, CDR3 length, J gene, D gene, clone size, CDR3 protein, CDR3 DNA. A D gene is named only where the DNA matches it firmly. A clone size is listed for some rows: how often the clone was seen (once, few, many), or a class if it is expanded.

TRBV7-2	16	TRBJ2-5	TRBD1	NA	CASSLTGTGNQETQYF	TGTGCCAGCAGCTTAACGGGGACAGGGAACCAAGAGACCCAGTACTTC
TRBV6-1	16	TRBJ2-6	NA	NA	CASSVLWGAGANVLTF	TGTGCCAGCAGTGTCCTATGGGGGGCTGGGGCCAACGTCCTGACTTTC
TRBV25-1	14	TRBJ1-1	TRBD1	NA	CASVRTGSNTEAFF	TGTGCCAGCGTGAGGACAGGGTCAAACACTGAAGCTTTCTTT
TRBV23-1	16	TRBJ1-2	NA	NA	CASSYPCREVCYGYTF	TGCGCCAGCAGTTATCCCTGCAGGGAGGTGTGCTATGGCTACACCTTC
TRBV7-2	14	TRBJ2-3	NA	few	CASSLGLSPDTQYF	TGTGCCAGCAGCTTAGGGCTCTCTCCTGATACGCAGTATTTT
TRBV2	11	TRBJ1-4	NA	NA	CATGTNEKLFF	TGTGCCACAGGAACTAATGAAAAACTGTTTTTT
TRBV27	14	TRBJ1-3	NA	NA	CASRPGWSGNTIYF	TGTGCCAGCAGGCCCGGGTGGTCCGGAAACACCATATATTTT
TRBV20-1	15	TRBJ2-5	TRBD2	NA	CSADASGGALETQYF	TGCAGTGCTGACGCTAGCGGGGGGGCTTTGGAGACCCAGTACTTC
TRBV7-8	18	TRBJ2-5	TRBD2	NA	CASSLWALASGAQETQYF	TGTGCCAGCAGCTTGTGGGCGTTGGCTAGCGGGGCCCAAGAGACCCAGTACTTC
TRBV29-1	12	TRBJ1-1	NA	NA	CSGGWGGDEAFF	TGCAGCGGCGGATGGGGAGGTGATGAAGCTTTCTTT
TRBV20-1	15	TRBJ2-1	TRBD2	NA	CSARVLGTTSNEQFF	TGCAGTGCTAGAGTCCTCGGGACTACCTCCAATGAGCAGTTCTTC
TRBV6-5	12	TRBJ1-2	NA	NA	CASRPGWHGYTF	TGTGCCAGCAGGCCTGGATGGCATGGCTACACCTTC
TRBV19	13	TRBJ2-5	NA	NA	CASSMEGEETQYF	TGTGCCAGTAGTATGGAGGGAGAAGAGACCCAGTACTTC
TRBV14	12	TRBJ2-3	NA	NA	CASSPWADTQYF	TGTGCCAGCAGCCCCTGGGCAGATACGCAGTATTTT
TRBV14	14	TRBJ2-3	NA	once	CASSPSGVTDTQYF	TGTGCCAGCAGCCCATCAGGGGTCACAGATACGCAGTATTTT
TRBV19	11	TRBJ1-2	NA	NA	CASLANYGYTF	TGTGCCAGCCTAGCTAACTATGGCTACACCTTC
TRBV2	15	TRBJ1-5	TRBD1	NA	CASSTGTGRNQPQHF	TGTGCCAGCAGCACCGGGACAGGGAGAAATCAGCCCCAGCATTTT
TRBV3-1	14	TRBJ1-2	NA	NA	CASSPYGGHYGYTF	TGTGCCAGCAGCCCCTACGGGGGGCACTATGGCTACACCTTC
TRBV4-3	15	TRBJ1-2	NA	NA	CASSQGLSPDYGYTF	TGCGCCAGCAGCCAAGGCCTCTCGCCTGACTATGGCTACACCTTC
TRBV29-1	11	TRBJ1-1	NA	NA	CSVTNTGQAFF	TGCAGCGTCACAAATACCGGGCAAGCTTTCTTT
TRBV3-1	17	TRBJ2-1	TRBD2	NA	CASSHEAGGSSYNEQFF	TGTGCCAGCAGCCACGAGGCGGGGGGGAGCTCCTACAATGAGCAGTTCTTC
TRBV12-3/TRBV12-4	13	TRBJ2-2	NA	NA	CASRAVGGGELFF	TGTGCCAGCAGGGCCGTAGGGGGCGGGGAGCTGTTTTTT
TRBV30	15	TRBJ1-5	NA	NA	CAWNPRGLERQPQHF	TGTGCCTGGAACCCACGAGGGCTAGAGCGACAGCCCCAGCATTTT
TRBV12-3/TRBV12-4	15	TRBJ1-5	TRBD1	NA	CASSKGTADNQPQHF	TGTGCCAGCAGTAAAGGGACAGCCGACAATCAGCCCCAGCATTTT
TRBV29-1	14	TRBJ2-1	TRBD2	once	CSVEPAGVFNEQFF	TGCAGCGTTGAACCAGCGGGGGTTTTCAATGAGCAGTTCTTC
TRBV6-2/TRBV6-3	13	TRBJ1-5	NA	NA	CASSYSNNQPQHF	TGTGCCAGCAGTTACAGCAACAATCAGCCCCAGCATTTT
TRBV5-1	13	TRBJ2-2	NA	NA	CASSLLLTGELFF	TGCGCCAGCAGCTTGCTGCTCACCGGGGAGCTGTTTTTT
TRBV5-6	14	TRBJ1-6	NA	NA	CASSFAWHNSPLHF	TGTGCCAGCAGCTTTGCCTGGCACAATTCACCCCTCCACTTT
TRBV20-1	12	TRBJ2-7	TRBD1	NA	CSANRGPYEQYF	TGCAGTGCGAACAGGGGACCCTACGAGCAGTACTTC